Below are 18 T cell receptor beta chains sequenced from a single sample in a study of blood T cells in healthy people across ages. A second PCR, run for roughly 7 to 12 cycles, used a sample-barcoded 5' primer plus a J-beta primer mix. A single record per CDR3 protein comes from TCRdb applying MiXCR to the 5' RACE reads. Of 500,000 to 700,000 distinct CDR3 sequences in the sample, approximately 30% were seen once. The sequencing input was blood. These receptors were taken from a woman older than 75 in good health.

This clonotype was counted between two and nine times. The CDR3 region is CASSPRSSSDYGYTF. As DNA, the CDR3 is TGTGCCAGCAGCCCCCGGAGCAGCTCGGACTATGGCTACACCTTC. The chain links TRBV9 to TRBJ1-2, with D unresolved. The CDR3 loop spans 15 amino acids. Trimming took 4 bases from V and 3 from J, leaving 16 bases between them. CDR1 and CDR2 from the germline V gene are SGDLS and YYNGEE.

This sequence joins TRBV11-1 and TRBJ2-1, with D maybe TRBD2 (6 bases). The CDR3 runs 16 residues. Trimming removed 5 bases at V and 6 bases at J, with 20 bases between. The germline V gene has CDR1 SGHAT and CDR2 FQDESV (reference sequence). CDR3 sequence reads: CASSQGGEVGSNEQFF. Here the CDR3 DNA reads TGTGCCAGCAGCCAAGGAGGGGAGGTAGGGTCCAATGAGCAGTTCTTC.

The sample holds a few counts of this clonotype. J is TRBJ1-1 and V is TRBV15; D possibly corresponds to TRBD1 (6 bases). The length of the CDR3 is 13 residues. In germline, CDR1 is LNHNV, CDR2 YYDKDF (reference sequence). V was shortened by 5 bases and J by 5 bases, with 12 bases between the two germline ends. The CDR3 reads CATSGLRGTEAFF. The CDR3 bases are TGTGCCACCAGCGGCCTCAGGGGAACTGAAGCTTTCTTT.

There are a few counts of this clonotype. The J gene is TRBJ1-4, the V gene TRBV7-9; D might be TRBD1 (6 bases). This CDR3 contains 15 residues. CDR1 and CDR2 (germline): SEHNR, FQNEAQ (reference sequence). Trimming removed 2 bases at V and 10 bases at J, with 17 bases between. For the CDR3, the DNA is TGTGCCAGCAGCTTATTTTTGTCAGGGGTTGGAAAACTGTTTTTT. It specifies CASSLFLSGVGKLFF.

This clonotype has a count of ten or more. This may be a read error, as it is one base from a much larger clone. J is TRBJ2-7 and V is TRBV28, with 9 positions matching TRBD2. Germline loops: CDR1 MDHEN, CDR2 SYDVKM. The CDR3 has 15 residues. The V and J ends lost 4 bases and 7 bases, in that order; junction bases with no gene match: 11. For the CDR3, the DNA is TGTGCCAGCAGTTCCGGCGGGGGGGCTCACAATGAGCAGTACTTC. Its translation is CASSSGGGAHNEQYF.

This clonotype was detected many times. The chain joins TRBV7-9 to TRBJ1-2; the D gene is possibly TRBD1 (5 bases). The germline V gene has CDR1 SEHNR and CDR2 FQNEAQ (reference sequence). V shed 5 bases and J shed 1 base, with 14 bases lying between them. The length of the CDR3 is 15 residues. This CDR3 reads CASSTGTALNYGYTF. CDR3 nucleotide sequence: TGTGCCAGCAGCACCGGGACGGCACTTAACTATGGCTACACCTTC.

Concerning this clonotype itself: Since a much larger clone is just one base distant, this may be a read error. The chain links TRBV27 to TRBJ1-2, with D maybe TRBD1 (5 bases). Trimming left V 3 bases short and J 6 bases short, with 17 bases between. This CDR3 is built from 15 residues. CDR1 and CDR2 from the germline V gene are MNHEY and SMNVEV (reference sequence). The CDR3, as DNA: TGTGCCAGCAGTTTCGACAGACTAGGAAGTGATGGCTACACCTTC. Protein product: CASSFDRLGSDGYTF.

This clonotype was counted many times. The rearrangement uses TRBV9 and TRBJ2-1; TRBD2 agrees at 7 bases. The CDR3 covers 14 residues. Germline CDR1 SGDLS, CDR2 YYNGEE. After removal of 2 bases from V and 8 bases from J, the junction contained 7 bases not matched to a gene. Written as DNA, the CDR3 is TGTGCCAGCAGCGTGCGGGGGATCAGCGATGAGCAGTTCTTC. Translating gives CASSVRGISDEQFF.

This clonotype was found many times. The chain is built from TRBV20-1 and TRBJ2-1; 11 bases align to TRBD2. Germline trimming cut 3 bases from V and 0 bases from J; bases unmatched to any gene: 7. The CDR3 contains 17 residues. Germline V gene lookup returns CDR1 DFQATT and CDR2 SNEGSKA (reference sequence). In nucleotides, the CDR3 is TGCAGTGCTAGTGGGACTAGCGGATCCAGCTCCTACAATGAGCAGTTCTTC. The encoded protein is CSASGTSGSSSYNEQFF.

The chain employs TRBV20-1 and TRBJ1-5, with TRBD1 as a possible D gene (6 bases). CDR3 length equals 14 residues. Trimming pared 1 base from V and 6 bases from J, leaving 13 bases between. Germline-derived CDR1 and CDR2 are DFQATT and SNEGSKA (reference sequence). The DNA for the CDR3 is TGCAGTGCTAGAGCGGGGGGCGAAGGTCAGCCCCAGCATTTT. Protein: CSARAGGEGQPQHF.

This clonotype was detected only a few times. This chain connects TRBV20-1 to TRBJ1-2; D unresolved. Trimming pared 1 base from V and 5 bases from J, leaving 17 bases between. This CDR3 region has 15 residues. The V gene's germline CDR1 is DFQATT and CDR2 SNEGSKA (reference sequence). Here the CDR3 DNA reads TGCAGTGCTAGAGGTCACGCGCGCGGGTTGTATGGCTACACCTTC. Its translation: CSARGHARGLYGYTF.

This chain uses TRBV20-1 with TRBJ2-2, with D hard to call. The CDR3 has 12 amino acids. Germline CDR1 and CDR2: DFQATT and SNEGSKA (reference sequence). CDR3 in DNA: TGCAGGGCCACAGAGAACACCGGGGAGCTGTTTTTT. Translation: CRATENTGELFF.

About this clonotype: This may come from a read error, since a much larger clone is one base off. The rearrangement joins TRBV20-1 to TRBJ1-5, with D maybe TRBD1 (6 bases). The CDR3 covers 15 residues. Germline lookup yields CDR1 DFQATT and CDR2 SNEGSKA (reference sequence). The V gene lost 0 bases and the J gene lost 9 bases, with 18 bases spanning the gap. The CDR3 spells CSARDLSRGTRPQHF. The CDR3 coding sequence is TGCAGTGCTAGAGATTTGAGCAGGGGCACTCGGCCCCAGCATTTT.

This clonotype was counted ten times or more. The chain recombines TRBV7-9 with TRBJ2-7; no firm D call. CDR3 length equals 13 residues. With 5 bases removed from V and 8 bases from J, the gap between germline ends came to 16 bases. Germline lookup yields CDR1 SEHNR and CDR2 FQNEAQ (reference sequence). CDR3 DNA: TGTGCCAGCAGCCCCGCTGGACCGGGCCAGCAGTACTTC. Protein product: CASSPAGPGQQYF.

In this sample, this clonotype turned up many times. The junction differs from germline at one of its ends, possibly a read error. As DNA, the CDR3 is TGTGCCAGCAGCTTTGACAGGGTGAACACTGAAGCTTTCTTT. Its protein is CASSFDRVNTEAFF. The chain employs TRBV5-1 and TRBJ1-1; the match to TRBD1 covers 7 bases. This CDR3 is built from 14 residues. Germline lookup yields CDR1 SGHRS and CDR2 YFSETQ.

This clonotype showed up just once. This may stem from a read error, because a much larger clone lies one nucleotide away. The V and J genes are TRBV12-3 or TRBV12-4 and TRBJ2-1; 9 bases are a match to TRBD1. The assigned J gene may be wrong: the sequence end matches TRBJ2-7 better. This CDR3 is 15 amino acids long. CDR3: CASRRRTGASNEQYF. CDR3 DNA sequence: TGTGCCAGCCGTAGAAGGACAGGGGCGTCTAATGAGCAGTACTTC.

As regards this clonotype: This may stem from a read error, because a much larger clone lies one nucleotide away. The chain carries TRBV7-6 and TRBJ1-1; D ambiguous. CDR1 SGHVS and CDR2 FNYEAQ come from the germline V gene. This CDR3 comprises 13 residues. The CDR3 DNA sequence: TGTGCCAGCAGCTCATCCCAGAACACTGAAGTTTTCTTT. Its protein is CASSSSQNTEVFF.

The chain is built from TRBV27 and TRBJ1-2; 7 bases fit TRBD1. This CDR3 has 13 residues. Germline assignment: CDR1 MNHEY and CDR2 SMNVEV (reference sequence). The J segment lost 4 bases and the V segment lost 5 bases, leaving 4 bases of the junction unmatched. The CDR3 bases are TGTGCCAGCAGTAGGGGACAGATCTATGGCTACACCTTC. Its protein product is CASSRGQIYGYTF.